Listed below are T cell receptor beta chains from one sample, sequenced in a study of T cell changes during pregnancy in multiple sclerosis. Some clones are missing from TCRdb's copy, which holds only in-frame ones; the method was immunoSEQ multiplex PCR. The data hold about 36,000 clones, with 70% to 90% observed a single time. Sequencing was performed on CD8+ T cells from peripheral blood mononuclear cells, taken in the third trimester of pregnancy. These receptors all stem from a female donor with multiple sclerosis, enrolled in a pregnancy study. CDR3s include the opening cysteine and the closing phenylalanine or tryptophan. The D gene is left open where the match is weak. Size tells how often a clone was seen (once, few, many) or the class of an expanded clone, and some rows leave it out.

d_gene: -
j_gene: TRBJ1-1
abundance: once
v_gene: TRBV6-5
CDR3aa: CASSWTANTEAFF
CDR3nt: TGTGCCAGCAGTTGGACAGCGAACACTGAAGCTTTCTTT

d_gene: -
j_gene: TRBJ1-1
abundance: -
v_gene: TRBV7-9
CDR3aa: CASSVGGTEAFF
CDR3nt: TGTGCCAGCAGCGTCGGGGGCACTGAAGCTTTCTTT

d_gene: TRBD2
j_gene: TRBJ2-7
abundance: -
v_gene: TRBV4-1
CDR3aa: CASSQDQLAGFYEQYF
CDR3nt: TGCGCCAGCAGCCAAGATCAACTAGCGGGATTCTACGAGCAGTACTTC

d_gene: TRBD2
j_gene: TRBJ2-7
abundance: -
v_gene: TRBV27
CDR3aa: CASSFKGLAGYEQYF
CDR3nt: TGTGCCAGCAGTTTCAAGGGCCTAGCGGGCTACGAGCAGTACTTC

d_gene: -
j_gene: TRBJ2-7
abundance: -
v_gene: TRBV15
CDR3aa: CATSIRGNYEQYF
CDR3nt: TGTGCCACCAGCATAAGGGGAAACTACGAGCAGTACTTC

d_gene: TRBD1
j_gene: TRBJ1-2
abundance: -
v_gene: TRBV27
CDR3aa: CASRTTGGNYGYTF
CDR3nt: TGTGCCAGCAGGACCACAGGGGGAAACTATGGCTACACCTTC

d_gene: TRBD2
j_gene: TRBJ2-1
abundance: -
v_gene: TRBV19
CDR3aa: CASTGTSYYNEQFF
CDR3nt: TGTGCCAGTACCGGGACTAGTTACTACAATGAGCAGTTCTTC

d_gene: -
j_gene: TRBJ2-2
abundance: -
v_gene: TRBV5-4
CDR3aa: CASSTGTNTGELFF
CDR3nt: TGTGCCAGCAGCACCGGGACGAACACCGGGGAGCTGTTTTTT

d_gene: -
j_gene: TRBJ1-3
abundance: -
v_gene: TRBV5-5
CDR3aa: CASSIRSRGPVNTIYF
CDR3nt: TGTGCCAGCAGCATACGTTCCCGCGGGCCAGTGAACACCATATATTTT

d_gene: TRBD2
j_gene: TRBJ2-3
abundance: -
v_gene: TRBV5-1
CDR3aa: CASSPGLAVTDTQYF
CDR3nt: TGCGCCAGCAGCCCCGGACTAGCGGTCACAGATACGCAGTATTTT

d_gene: TRBD2
j_gene: TRBJ2-7
abundance: -
v_gene: TRBV7-8
CDR3aa: CASSIGLAGYEQYF
CDR3nt: TGTGCCAGCAGCATTGGACTAGCGGGATACGAGCAGTACTTC

d_gene: -
j_gene: TRBJ2-7
abundance: -
v_gene: TRBV19
CDR3aa: CASSMQGNEQYF
CDR3nt: TGTGCCAGTAGTATGCAGGGAAACGAGCAGTACTTC

d_gene: -
j_gene: TRBJ2-5
abundance: few
v_gene: TRBV11-2
CDR3aa: CASSLGGGFQETQYF
CDR3nt: TGTGCCAGCAGCTTAGGCGGAGGGTTCCAAGAGACCCAGTACTTC